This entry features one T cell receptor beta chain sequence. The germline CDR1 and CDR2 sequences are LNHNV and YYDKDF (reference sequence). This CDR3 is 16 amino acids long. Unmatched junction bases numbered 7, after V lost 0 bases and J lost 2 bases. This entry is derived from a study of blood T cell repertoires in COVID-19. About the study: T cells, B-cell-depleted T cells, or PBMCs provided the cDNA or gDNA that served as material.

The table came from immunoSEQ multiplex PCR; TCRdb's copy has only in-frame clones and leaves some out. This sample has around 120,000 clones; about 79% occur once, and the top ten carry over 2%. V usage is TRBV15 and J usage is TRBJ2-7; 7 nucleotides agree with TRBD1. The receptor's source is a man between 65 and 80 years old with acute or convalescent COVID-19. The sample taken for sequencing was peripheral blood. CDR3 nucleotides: TGTGCCACCAGCAGAGATTTATCCGGGACAGCCTACGAGCAGTACTTC. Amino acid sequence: CATSRDLSGTAYEQYF.